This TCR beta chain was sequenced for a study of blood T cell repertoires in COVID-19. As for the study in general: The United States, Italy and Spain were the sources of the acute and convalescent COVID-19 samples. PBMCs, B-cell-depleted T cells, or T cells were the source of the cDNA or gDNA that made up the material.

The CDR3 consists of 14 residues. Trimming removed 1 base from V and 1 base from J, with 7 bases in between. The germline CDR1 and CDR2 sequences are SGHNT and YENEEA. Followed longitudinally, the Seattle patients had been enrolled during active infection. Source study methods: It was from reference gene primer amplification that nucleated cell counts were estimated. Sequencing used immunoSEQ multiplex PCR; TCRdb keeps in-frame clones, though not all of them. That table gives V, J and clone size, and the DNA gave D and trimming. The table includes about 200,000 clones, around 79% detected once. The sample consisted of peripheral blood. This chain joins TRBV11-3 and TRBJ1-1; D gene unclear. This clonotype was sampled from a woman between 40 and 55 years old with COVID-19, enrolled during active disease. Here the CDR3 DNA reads TGTGCCAGCAGCTTAGGTCGGGGGAACACTGAAGCTTTCTTT. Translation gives CASSLGRGNTEAFF.